This T cell receptor beta chain was identified in a study of response to subunit inactivated influenza vaccine. MiXCR was run by TCRdb on the RT-PCR reads, yielding one entry per CDR3 protein. The top ten clones hold 7.5% to 8% of a sample with hundreds of thousands of distinct CDR3 sequences, around 13% of them seen once. J gave up 2 bases and V 7 bases, and 3 bases lay outside the gene matches. The CDR3 runs to 14 residues. CDR1 is SGDLS and CDR2 is YYNGEE in the germline V gene. As regards this clonotype: Its specificity is not known.

Broader study findings: Authors suggested that a seasonal influenza vaccination recruits few new T cells each time.

The rearrangement links TRBV9 to TRBJ2-1; 10 nucleotides agree with TRBD2. The receptor was derived from a man over 45 who received an inactivated influenza vaccine. Source: PBMCs from blood, taken less than 15 days before vaccination. The CDR3 coding sequence is TGTGCCAGCGCTAGCGGGGGACCCTACAATGAGCAGTTCTTC. As protein: CASASGGPYNEQFF.